Included here is one T cell receptor beta chain sequence, with context. The same CDR3 arises from other DNA sequences in this sample as well. The data stem from a study of blood T cell repertoires in COVID-19. The CDR3 totals 16 residues. V gave up 6 bases and J gave up 4 bases; unmatched junction bases: 8. Per the germline V gene, CDR1 is SGHTA and CDR2 is FQGNSA. This study enrolled people aged 18 to 89 from approximately 24 US geographic areas. TCRdb keeps only in-frame clones here, not all; method: immunoSEQ multiplex PCR. The data contain 310,000 or so clones, around 90% of them singletons. The gene calls are TRBV7-2 and TRBJ2-1, with 11 bases matching TRBD2. The sequence was obtained from a woman aged 18-30 years with acute COVID-19. Sequencing used PBMCs or T cells enriched from blood (not recorded which). Written as DNA, the CDR3 is TGTGCCAGCAGTCCAAGACTAGCGGGACCTTACAATGAGCAGTTCTTC. As protein: CASSPRLAGPYNEQFF.